This TCR beta chain was found in a study of neurological immune-mediated disorders. Points on this clonotype: This sequence may be a read error, since a much larger clone differs from it by one base.

Germline values: CDR1 LGHNA, CDR2 YSLEER. CDR3 length: 12 amino acids. TCRdb reprocessed the 5' RACE reads with MiXCR, giving one entry per CDR3 protein. The table shows about 65,000 distinct CDR3 sequences, with over 4% occurring only once. The TCR originated in a man aged 50 to 59 with multiple sclerosis. Specimen: PBMCs. The chain recombines TRBV4-3 with TRBJ1-2; D call uncertain. CDR3 nucleotides: TGCGCCAGCAGCCAAGACGGCTATAGCTACACCTTC. Amino acids: CASSQDGYSYTF.